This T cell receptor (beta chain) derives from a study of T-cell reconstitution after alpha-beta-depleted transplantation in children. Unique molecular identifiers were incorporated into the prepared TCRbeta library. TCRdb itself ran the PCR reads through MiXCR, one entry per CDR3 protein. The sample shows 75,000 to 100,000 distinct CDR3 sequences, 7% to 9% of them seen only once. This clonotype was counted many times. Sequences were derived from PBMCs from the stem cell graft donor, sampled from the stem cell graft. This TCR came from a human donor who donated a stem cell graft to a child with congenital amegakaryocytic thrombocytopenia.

The CDR3 DNA is TGTGCCAGCAGTTCAAGACTAGCGGGGGGGCGGGGCACAGATACGCAGTATTTT. Its translation: CASSSRLAGGRGTDTQYF. The chain employs TRBV28 and TRBJ2-3; 14 bases agree with TRBD2. The length of the CDR3 is 18 residues. With 4 bases clipped from V and 1 base from J, the junction kept 7 bases outside the gene matches. Germline V CDR1 and CDR2: MDHEN, SYDVKM.